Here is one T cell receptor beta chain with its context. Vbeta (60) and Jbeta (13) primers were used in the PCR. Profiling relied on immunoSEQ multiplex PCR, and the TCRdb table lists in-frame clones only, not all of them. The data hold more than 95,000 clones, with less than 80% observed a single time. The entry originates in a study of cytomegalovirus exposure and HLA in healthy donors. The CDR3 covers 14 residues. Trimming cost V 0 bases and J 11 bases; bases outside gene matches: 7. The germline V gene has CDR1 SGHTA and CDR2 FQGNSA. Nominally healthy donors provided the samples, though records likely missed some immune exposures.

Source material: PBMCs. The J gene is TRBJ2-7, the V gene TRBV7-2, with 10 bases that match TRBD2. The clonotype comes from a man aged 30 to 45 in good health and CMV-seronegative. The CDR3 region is CASSLATSGVGKYF. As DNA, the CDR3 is TGTGCCAGCAGCTTAGCAACTAGCGGGGTAGGAAAGTACTTC.